The 12 T cell receptor beta chains below were found in one sample sequenced in a study of graft-versus-host responses after intestinal transplantation. Their target antigens are unknown. Assay used: immunoSEQ multiplex PCR; TCRdb lists only in-frame clones, some missing. Here the sample spans about 110,000 clones, just over 90% being singletons. Sequences were derived from unstimulated CD8+ T cells sorted from spleen or lymph node cells, sampled before intestinal transplant. The receptors stem from a human donor who received an intestinal transplant.

In its sample, this clone was seen once. This sequence joins TRBV29-1 and TRBJ2-1; tentatively, D is TRBD1 (5 bases). Looked up from germline, CDR1 is SQVTM and CDR2 is ANQGSEA. The V and J ends lost 6 bases and 3 bases respectively, with 6 bases between them. The CDR3 length is 11 residues. The CDR3 spells CSVDSYNEQFF. The CDR3 DNA follows: TGCAGCGTCGACAGCTACAATGAGCAGTTCTTC.

In DNA form, the CDR3 reads TGTGCCAGCAGCGCCTCCCCTCTAGCGGCTGAAGAGACCCAGTACTTC. Amino acid sequence: CASSASPLAAEETQYF. The rearrangement uses TRBV5-4 and TRBJ2-5; 7 bases map to TRBD2. From germline, CDR1 is SGHNT and CDR2 YYREEE (reference sequence). V lost 4 bases to trimming and J lost 3 bases; unmatched junction nucleotides: 12. The CDR3 covers 16 residues.

The rearrangement links TRBV27 to TRBJ1-5; TRBD1 agrees at 8 bases. V was clipped by 3 bases and J by 2 bases; unmatched bases: 6. The CDR3 length is 16 residues. Germline CDR1 is MNHEY and CDR2 is SMNVEV (reference sequence). The CDR3 is CASSLSGGTGNQPQHF. CDR3 sequence (DNA): TGTGCCAGCAGTTTGTCAGGGGGCACTGGCAATCAGCCCCAGCATTTT.

The chain combines TRBV4-2 with TRBJ2-7; D is undetermined. The CDR3 extends over 15 amino acids. The ends were cut back, 2 bases at V and 3 bases at J, with 14 bases in the middle. Looked up from germline, CDR1 is LGHNA and CDR2 is YNFKEQ. The chain's CDR3 is CASSQPTIGIYEQYF. CDR3 bases: TGTGCCAGCAGCCAACCTACAATAGGGATCTACGAGCAGTACTTC.

The chain links TRBV7-8 to TRBJ2-7; a possible D gene is TRBD2 (5 bases). From germline, CDR1 is SGHVS and CDR2 FQNEAQ. The CDR3 has 16 residues. Trimming removed 1 base at V and 5 bases at J, with 18 bases between. The DNA for the CDR3 is TGTGCCAGCAGCTTAGTAGGCGGGCAGAGCCAGGACGAGCAGTACTTC. Its translation is CASSLVGGQSQDEQYF.

This chain joins TRBV5-1 and TRBJ2-3, with D possibly TRBD2 on 6 matching bases. Germline assignment: CDR1 SGHRS and CDR2 YFSETQ. This CDR3 is 16 amino acids long. Trimming cost V 5 bases and J 5 bases, with 21 bases left between them. The CDR3, as DNA: TGCGCCAGCAGTACCGTAGCGGATTCCCGGGGAGATACGCAGTATTTT. It specifies CASSTVADSRGDTQYF.

V and J are TRBV6-6 and TRBJ1-4; D ambiguous. The length of the CDR3 is 16 residues. Germline-derived CDR1 and CDR2 are MNHNY and SVGAGI (reference sequence). The germline V and J ends were trimmed by 0 bases and 7 bases, with 15 bases remaining between them. The chain's CDR3 is CASSYSGSGVGEKLFF. CDR3 nucleotide sequence: TGTGCCAGCAGTTACTCCGGGTCCGGGGTAGGTGAAAAACTGTTTTTT.

This clone appeared once. The chain combines TRBV20-1 with TRBJ2-7, with a possible D match to TRBD1 (6 bases). The CDR3 length is 10 residues. V lost 6 bases and J lost 3, with 6 bases in between. Germline values: CDR1 DFQATT, CDR2 SNEGSKA (reference sequence). The CDR3 loop is CSAGGYEQYF. Here the CDR3 DNA reads TGCAGTGCAGGGGGCTACGAGCAGTACTTC.

The J gene is TRBJ1-1, the V gene TRBV4-1, with D uncertain. Germline values: CDR1 MGHRA, CDR2 YSYEKL. The CDR3 totals 14 residues. Trimming pared 7 bases from V and 0 bases from J, leaving 12 bases between. DNA for the CDR3: TGCGCCAGCACCCCGAGTGCCATGAACACTGAAGCTTTCTTT. Translated: CASTPSAMNTEAFF.

V gene TRBV11-2 combines with J gene TRBJ2-7; D is perhaps TRBD1 or TRBD2 (5 bases each). Trimming took off 7 bases at V and 3 bases at J, with 13 bases between the two ends. Germline CDR1 and CDR2: SGHAT and FQNNGV. The CDR3 is made up of 13 amino acids. The CDR3 spells CASISWDGYEQYF. In DNA form, the CDR3 reads TGTGCCAGCATCTCCTGGGACGGCTACGAGCAGTACTTC.

Comments on this clone: In the same sample, other DNA sequences code for this CDR3. The chain joins TRBV7-9 to TRBJ1-5; no reliable D call. The CDR3 extends over 11 amino acids. Trimming took off 1 base at V and 9 bases at J, with 4 bases between the two ends. The germline V gene encodes CDR1 SEHNR and CDR2 FQNEAQ (reference sequence). As DNA, the CDR3 is TGTGCCAGCAGCTTAGGCGGGCCCCAGCATTTT. Amino acid sequence: CASSLGGPQHF.

The J gene is TRBJ2-5, the V gene TRBV29-1; unclear D gene. Germline V CDR1 and CDR2: SQVTM, ANQGSEA. V dropped 3 bases and J dropped 4 bases, with 3 bases sitting between them. The CDR3 covers 10 residues. For the CDR3, the DNA is TGCAGCGTTGATGCAGAGACCCAGTACTTC. It is translated as CSVDAETQYF.